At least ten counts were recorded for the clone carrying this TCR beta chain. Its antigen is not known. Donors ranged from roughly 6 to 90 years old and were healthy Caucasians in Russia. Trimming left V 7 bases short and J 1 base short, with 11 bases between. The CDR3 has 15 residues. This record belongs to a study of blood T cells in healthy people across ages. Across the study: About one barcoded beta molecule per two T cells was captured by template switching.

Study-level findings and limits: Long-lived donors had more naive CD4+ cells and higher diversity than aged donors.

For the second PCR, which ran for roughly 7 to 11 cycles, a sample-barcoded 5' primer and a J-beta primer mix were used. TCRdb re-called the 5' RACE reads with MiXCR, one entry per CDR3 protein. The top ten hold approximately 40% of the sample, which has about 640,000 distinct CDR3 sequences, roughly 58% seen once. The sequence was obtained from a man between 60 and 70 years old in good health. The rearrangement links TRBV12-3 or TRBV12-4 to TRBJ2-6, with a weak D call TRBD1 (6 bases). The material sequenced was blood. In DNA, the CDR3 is TGTGCCAGCACGATAGGGGGTTCTGGGGCCAACGTCCTGACTTTC. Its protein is CASTIGGSGANVLTF.